This paragraph reports one TCR beta chain. Germline CDR1 is LNHDA and CDR2 is SQIVND (reference sequence). Trimming cost V 3 bases and J 2 bases, with 12 bases left between them. CDR3 length equals 15 residues. The data are from a study of cytomegalovirus exposure and HLA in healthy donors. The donors were healthy bone marrow donors. PCR involved 60 Vbeta and 13 Jbeta primers. Profiling relied on immunoSEQ multiplex PCR, and the TCRdb table lists in-frame clones only, not all of them. The sample consists of under 200,000 clones, approximately 78% of them appearing once. The V and J genes are TRBV19 and TRBJ2-3; no clear D. The sample consisted of PBMCs. This TCR was sampled from a woman younger than 30 in good health and CMV-seronegative. The CDR3 DNA reads TGTGCCAGTAGTATTGGGCTAACTTACACAGATACGCAGTATTTT. Translation: CASSIGLTYTDTQYF.